Presented here are 25 T cell receptor beta chains from one specimen sequenced in a study of blood T cell repertoires in COVID-19. Profiled with immunoSEQ multiplex PCR; TCRdb holds only in-frame clones, not every one. The profile shows about 250,000 clones, about 83% of them singletons. Sample: peripheral blood. All receptors come from a human donor in a cohort sampled during active COVID-19.

The chain recombines TRBV19 with TRBJ2-7, with D tentatively TRBD1 (5 bases). The germline V gene encodes CDR1 LNHDA and CDR2 SQIVND (reference sequence). Trimming removed 3 bases at V and 0 bases at J, with 9 bases between. This CDR3 contains 14 residues. For the CDR3, the DNA is TGTGCCAGTAGTATCAGGGTCGACTCCTACGAGCAGTACTTC. Amino acid sequence: CASSIRVDSYEQYF.

A word on this clone: One end of the junction varies from germline; a read error may be responsible. This chain links TRBV10-3 with TRBJ2-7; 7 nucleotides agree with TRBD1. The length of the CDR3 is 13 residues. Germline CDR1 and CDR2: ENHRY and SYGVKD. In DNA, the CDR3 is TGTGCCATCAGTGAGTCTTGGGACAGCCATTCTACGTTC. This translates into CAISESWDSHSTF.

J is TRBJ2-2 and V is TRBV27; TRBD2 is a possible D gene (6 bases). The CDR3 spans 14 residues. Germline V gene lookup returns CDR1 MNHEY and CDR2 SMNVEV (reference sequence). Trimming cost V 7 bases and J 2 bases, with 11 bases left between them. CDR3 in amino acids: CASKPGLNTGELFF. In DNA form, the CDR3 reads TGTGCCAGCAAACCGGGACTTAACACCGGGGAGCTGTTTTTT.

In its sample, this clone was seen a few times. The chain couples TRBV6-4 to TRBJ2-1; tentatively, D is TRBD1 (5 bases). Trimming stripped 3 bases from V and 0 bases from J, with 9 bases between. Germline assignment: CDR1 MRHNA and CDR2 SNTAGT. The CDR3 is 15 amino acids. In nucleotides, the CDR3 is TGTGCCAGCAGTGAAGGGGCTAACTCCTACAATGAGCAGTTCTTC. Protein: CASSEGANSYNEQFF.

The chain carries TRBV5-1 and TRBJ2-1, with 7 bases lining up with TRBD2. J was trimmed by 1 base and V by 3 bases; bases with no gene match: 4. Germline V gene sequence: CDR1 SGHRS, CDR2 YFSETQ. The CDR3 consists of 15 residues. CDR3 DNA sequence: TGCGCCAGCAGCTCCATGGGGGGGTCCTACAATGAGCAGTTCTTC. Translating gives CASSSMGGSYNEQFF.

The rearrangement uses TRBV5-4 and TRBJ2-5; no firm D call. The V gene lost 0 bases and the J gene lost 3 bases, with 6 bases spanning the gap. Germline-derived CDR1 and CDR2 are SGHNT and YYREEE (reference sequence). CDR3 length: 13 residues. CDR3 protein: CASSLAREETQYF. The CDR3 DNA reads TGTGCCAGCAGCTTGGCGAGAGAAGAGACCCAGTACTTC.

The sample holds one count of this clone. The rearrangement joins TRBV7-8 to TRBJ1-6; 7 nucleotides agree with TRBD1. This CDR3 contains 17 residues. The junction had 4 bases not matched to a gene; V was cut back by 2 bases and J by 0 bases. Germline V gene data show CDR1 as SGHVS and CDR2 as FQNEAQ. DNA of the CDR3: TGTGCCAGCAGCTTAACAAGGGACAGCTCCTATAATTCACCCCTCCACTTT. Protein product: CASSLTRDSSYNSPLHF.

The gene calls are TRBV10-3 and TRBJ2-7; 8 bases map to TRBD1. The CDR3 spans 12 residues. Germline-derived CDR1 and CDR2 are ENHRY and SYGVKD. Trimming cost V 5 bases and J 7 bases; bases outside gene matches: 4. The CDR3 loop reads CAISIDRGEQYF. CDR3 sequence (DNA): TGTGCCATCAGTATTGACAGGGGAGAGCAGTACTTC.

This clone is a singleton in its sample. This chain connects TRBV4-1 to TRBJ2-7; 13 bases line up with TRBD2. J gave up 3 bases and V 2 bases, and 4 bases lay outside the gene matches. The CDR3 has 16 residues. CDR1 is MGHRA and CDR2 is YSYEKL in the germline V gene. The CDR3 region is CASSQPLAGGSYEQYF. The CDR3 DNA follows: TGCGCCAGCAGCCAACCACTAGCGGGAGGGAGCTACGAGCAGTACTTC.

This clone showed up many times. As DNA, the CDR3 is TGTGCCAGTACACGGACGAGGGACACGTACTACGAGCAGTACTTC. Translated: CASTRTRDTYYEQYF. The V gene is TRBV19, the J gene TRBJ2-7; perhaps TRBD1 as D (6 bases). CDR1 LNHDA and CDR2 SQIVND come from the germline V gene (reference sequence). CDR3 length: 15 residues. Trimming removed 7 bases from V and 3 bases from J, with 19 bases in between. The whole variable domain, filled in from reference TRBV19 and TRBJ2-7, reads DGGITQSPKYLFRKEGQNVTLSCEQNLNHDAMYWYRQDPGQGLRLIYYSQIVNDFQKGDIAEGYSVSREKKESFPLTVTSAQKNPTAFYLCASTRTRDTYYEQYFGPGTRLTVT.

The J gene is TRBJ2-1, the V gene TRBV6-6; the D is unclear. The CDR3 consists of 13 residues. V was pared by 7 bases and J by 4 bases, with 11 bases between. Germline V gives CDR1 MNHNY, CDR2 SVGAGI (reference sequence). The CDR3 sequence is CASTERVYNEQFF. In nucleotides, the CDR3 is TGTGCCAGCACCGAGAGAGTATACAATGAGCAGTTCTTC.

In nucleotides, the CDR3 is TGTGCCAGCTCACCGGGACAGTACAATGAGCAGTTCTTC. It is translated as CASSPGQYNEQFF. The V and J genes are TRBV18 and TRBJ2-1, with 7 bases aligning to TRBD1. Per the germline V gene, CDR1 is KGHSH and CDR2 is LQKENI. V dropped 3 bases and J dropped 4; count of bases not matched to a gene: 0. This CDR3 has 13 amino acids.

V is TRBV12-3 or TRBV12-4 and J is TRBJ2-1; D is possibly TRBD2 (5 bases). V was clipped by 6 bases and J by 7 bases, with 10 bases between them. The CDR3 has 12 residues. CDR3 DNA sequence: TGTGCCAGCAGCTCACGGGGAAATGAGCAGTTCTTC. Its translation is CASSSRGNEQFF.

This clone was observed once. This chain joins TRBV20-1 and TRBJ1-3, with 7 bases matching TRBD1. This CDR3 is 16 amino acids long. Unmatched junction bases numbered 8, after V lost 3 bases and J lost 0 bases. CDR1 DFQATT and CDR2 SNEGSKA come from the germline V gene (reference sequence). The CDR3 loop is CSASRATGISGNTIYF. The CDR3 DNA reads TGCAGTGCTAGTAGGGCGACAGGGATCTCTGGAAACACCATATATTTT.

The rearrangement joins TRBV19 to TRBJ1-5; D is undetermined. The CDR3 has 14 residues. CDR1 and CDR2 (germline): LNHDA, SQIVND (reference sequence). V was pared by 1 base and J by 7 bases, with 11 bases between. CDR3 nucleotides: TGTGCCAGTAGTATAGGGTCCTCGGTCCAGCCCCAGCATTTT. Translated, it gives CASSIGSSVQPQHF.

The J gene is TRBJ1-6, the V gene TRBV24-1, with 9 bases that match TRBD1. CDR1 KGHDR and CDR2 SFDVKD come from the germline V gene. The CDR3 length is 17 residues. V dropped 3 bases and J dropped 8; count of bases not matched to a gene: 10. CDR3 region: CATSDLNRGPSHSPLHF. CDR3 in DNA: TGTGCCACCAGTGATCTAAACAGGGGGCCCTCCCATTCACCCCTCCACTTT.

CDR3 in DNA: TGTGCCAGCAGCTTACTCCGGGGGGGCCCAGAAGCTTTCTTT. The encoded protein is CASSLLRGGPEAFF. V gene TRBV7-9 combines with J gene TRBJ1-1; weak D call: TRBD1 (6 bases). Germline CDR1 is SEHNR and CDR2 is FQNEAQ (reference sequence). Trimming pared 2 bases from V and 8 bases from J, leaving 15 bases between. The CDR3 length is 14 residues.

V and J are TRBV27 and TRBJ2-7, with a tentative D call TRBD2 (6 bases). The length of the CDR3 is 15 residues. V was shortened by 7 bases and J by 2 bases, with 18 bases between the two germline ends. Germline values: CDR1 MNHEY, CDR2 SMNVEV (reference sequence). CDR3 amino acids: CASTRDGTAPYEQYF. Written as DNA, the CDR3 is TGTGCCAGCACCCGTGACGGGACTGCCCCCTACGAGCAGTACTTC.

The V and J genes are TRBV5-1 and TRBJ2-3; 10 positions match TRBD2. CDR3 size: 15 residues. The germline V gene has CDR1 SGHRS and CDR2 YFSETQ. V shed 6 bases and J 5 bases; nucleotides not matched to a gene: 9. CDR3 in amino acids: CASTRLGTSEDTQYF. The CDR3 DNA reads as TGCGCCAGCACGAGGTTAGGGACTAGCGAAGATACGCAGTATTTT. The variable domain in full, with the rest retrieved from reference TRBV5-1 and TRBJ2-3, is KAGVTQTPRYLIKTRGQQVTLSCSPISGHRSVSWYQQTPGQGLQFLFEYFSETQRNKGNFPGRFSGRQFSNSRSEMNVSTLELGDSALYLCASTRLGTSEDTQYFGPGTRLTVL.

The chain is built from TRBV18 and TRBJ1-5; possible D gene TRBD1, 5 bases. The length of the CDR3 is 16 residues. The V gene lost 3 bases and the J gene lost 1 base, with 13 bases spanning the gap. Germline values: CDR1 KGHSH, CDR2 LQKENI. The CDR3 bases are TGTGCCAGCTCACCTGACAGAGGAAGAAGCAATCAGCCCCAGCATTTT. Its translation is CASSPDRGRSNQPQHF.

The CDR3 reads CASSAGDDEQYF. The CDR3 nucleotides read TGCGCCAGCAGTGCAGGGGACGACGAGCAGTACTTC. The chain joins TRBV10-2 to TRBJ2-7; D possibly corresponds to TRBD1 (6 bases). Germline CDR1 is WSHSY and CDR2 is SAAADI. The CDR3 extends over 12 amino acids. The V end was cut by 4 bases, the J end by 5 bases, with 9 bases between.

The rearrangement uses TRBV6-5 and TRBJ1-2, with 9 positions matching TRBD1. The CDR3 has 15 residues. Germline V gives CDR1 MNHEY, CDR2 SVGAGI. The V and J ends lost 6 bases and 2 bases, in that order; junction bases with no gene match: 7. CDR3 bases: TGTGCCAGCAGCTTACAGGGGGCGCGAAACTATGGCTACACCTTC. It is translated as CASSLQGARNYGYTF.

The gene calls are TRBV4-2 and TRBJ2-1; weak D call: TRBD2 (6 bases). Germline CDR1 and CDR2: LGHNA and YNFKEQ. The CDR3 covers 16 residues. V dropped 4 bases and J dropped 0 bases, with 13 bases sitting between them. The CDR3 region is CASSPLGGSSYNEQFF. For the CDR3, the DNA is TGTGCCAGCAGCCCCCTCGGGGGTAGCTCCTACAATGAGCAGTTCTTC.

The V gene is TRBV6-5, the J gene TRBJ1-2; D uncertain. The CDR3 contains 13 residues. V lost 2 bases and J lost 4, with 8 bases in between. CDR1 MNHEY and CDR2 SVGAGI come from the germline V gene. CDR3 sequence (DNA): TGTGCCAGCAGTTACGAGGGCGGCTATGGCTACACCTTC. Translation: CASSYEGGYGYTF.

V and J are TRBV4-1 and TRBJ2-1; a possible D gene is TRBD1 (6 bases). The V gene lost 0 bases and the J gene lost 6 bases, with 21 bases spanning the gap. The length of the CDR3 is 18 residues. Germline CDR1 and CDR2: MGHRA and YSYEKL. The CDR3 here is CASSQDVWQGTGRNEQFF. The CDR3 DNA is TGCGCCAGCAGCCAAGATGTATGGCAGGGGACGGGTCGCAATGAGCAGTTCTTC.